The next 22 T cell receptor beta chains were all read from a single sample in a study of T cells after yellow fever vaccination. MiXCR, run by TCRdb on the 5' RACE reads, gives a single entry per CDR3 protein. The sample holds 68,000 or so distinct CDR3 sequences, over 6% seen once. This material consisted of CD8+ T cells sorted from PBMCs, taken about 41 days after the first yellow fever vaccination. The receptor set was obtained from a man between 18 and 35 years old who received the YFV17D yellow fever vaccine.

This clonotype was found many times. The J gene is TRBJ2-5, the V gene TRBV7-9; TRBD1 might be the D (5 bases). This CDR3 is 15 amino acids long. CDR1 SEHNR and CDR2 FQNEAQ come from the germline V gene (reference sequence). V dropped 1 base and J dropped 2 bases, with 11 bases sitting between them. As DNA, the CDR3 is TGTGCCAGCAGCTTAGGTACAGGACCACAAGAGACCCAGTACTTC. Protein product: CASSLGTGPQETQYF.

This clonotype has ten or more counts. The V gene is TRBV7-9, the J gene TRBJ2-5; tentatively, D is TRBD1 or TRBD2 (6 bases each). The V end was cut by 5 bases, the J end by 4 bases, with 17 bases between. The CDR3 loop spans 15 amino acids. The V gene's germline CDR1 is SEHNR and CDR2 FQNEAQ (reference sequence). CDR3 sequence reads: CASSRARGLSETQYF. CDR3 DNA: TGTGCCAGCAGCCGAGCCCGGGGGCTTTCAGAGACCCAGTACTTC.

This clonotype has a count of ten or more. The genes are TRBV5-1 and TRBJ2-7, with TRBD2 matching over 7 bases. Unmatched junction bases numbered 4, after V lost 1 base and J lost 0 bases. There are 15 residues in the CDR3. Looked up from germline, CDR1 is SGHRS and CDR2 is YFSETQ. CDR3 DNA: TGCGCCAGCAGCTTGAGCCGGGAGGACTCCTACGAGCAGTACTTC. It codes for CASSLSREDSYEQYF.

This clonotype was counted at least ten times. J is TRBJ2-7 and V is TRBV12-3 or TRBV12-4; D not certain. CDR3 length: 13 amino acids. V was clipped by 3 bases and J by 2 bases, with 8 bases between them. The chain's CDR3 is CASSFLSAYEQYF. The CDR3 DNA is TGTGCCAGCAGTTTCTTGTCCGCCTACGAGCAGTACTTC.

This clonotype was counted ten times or more. The chain carries TRBV6-2 or TRBV6-3 and TRBJ1-5; D might be TRBD1 (6 bases). From germline, CDR1 is MNHEY and CDR2 SVGEGT. The CDR3 length is 12 residues. V was shortened by 4 bases and J by 15 bases, with 16 bases between the two germline ends. The CDR3 loop reads CASSSGAAGTHF. Here the CDR3 DNA reads TGTGCCAGCAGTTCGGGGGCCGCGGGGACGCATTTT.

This clonotype came up many times. The V and J genes are TRBV7-2 and TRBJ1-1; D call uncertain. The CDR3 has 13 residues. The V and J ends lost 5 bases and 8 bases respectively, with 15 bases between them. CDR1 and CDR2 from the germline V gene are SGHTA and FQGNSA. CDR3 amino acids: CASSHWGGEEAFF. The DNA for the CDR3 is TGTGCCAGCAGCCACTGGGGAGGCGAGGAAGCTTTCTTT. Filled out from reference TRBV7-2 and TRBJ1-1, the complete variable domain reads GAGVSQSPSNKVTEKGKDVELRCDPISGHTALYWYRQSLGQGLEFLIYFQGNSAPDKSGLPSDRFSAERTGGSVSTLTIQRTQQEDSAVYLCASSHWGGEEAFFGQGTRLTVV.

This clonotype came up many times. The chain carries TRBV11-2 and TRBJ2-1, with 9 bases lining up with TRBD2. The trim removed 6 bases at V and 1 base at J, leaving 7 bases unmatched. The CDR3 is 16 residues long. The germline V gene encodes CDR1 SGHAT and CDR2 FQNNGV. CDR3 region: CASRPGLAGSYNEQFF. The DNA of the CDR3 is TGTGCCAGCAGGCCCGGTCTAGCGGGGTCCTACAATGAGCAGTTCTTC.

In its sample, this clonotype was seen many times. V is TRBV9 and J is TRBJ2-1; perhaps D is TRBD1 or TRBD2 (5 bases each). Trimming took off 0 bases at V and 0 bases at J, with 7 bases between the two ends. Germline CDR1 is SGDLS and CDR2 is YYNGEE. The CDR3 has 15 amino acids. The DNA of the CDR3 is TGTGCCAGCAGCGTAGGTGGGGGCTCCTACAATGAGCAGTTCTTC. Translated: CASSVGGGSYNEQFF. Supplemented by reference TRBV9 and TRBJ2-1, the full variable domain reads DSGVTQTPKHLITATGQRVTLRCSPRSGDLSVYWYQQSLDQGLQFLIQYYNGEERAKGNILERFSAQQFPDLHSELNLSSLELGDSALYFCASSVGGGSYNEQFFGPGTRLTVL.

This clonotype has ten or more counts. This rearrangement joins TRBV28 to TRBJ2-5, with TRBD1 identical over 11 bases. Per germline, CDR1 MDHEN and CDR2 SYDVKM. J gave up 5 bases and V 8 bases, and 22 bases lay outside the gene matches. The CDR3 runs to 19 residues. The CDR3 nucleotides read TGTGCCAGCCCTCATATTCGCCCCGGACAGGGGGCGGTCGGGGAGACCCAGTACTTC. Protein: CASPHIRPGQGAVGETQYF. The whole variable domain, remainder taken from reference TRBV28 and TRBJ2-5, is DVKVTQSSRYLVKRTGEKVFLECVQDMDHENMFWYRQDPGLGLRLIYFSYDVKMKEKGDIPEGYSVSREKKERFSLILESASTNQTSMYLCASPHIRPGQGAVGETQYFGPGTRLLVL.

In its sample, this clonotype was seen many times. As DNA, the CDR3 is TGCGCCAGCAGTGATACCAGGGAGGTCGGTAAAAACATTCAGTACTTC. It specifies CASSDTREVGKNIQYF. The V call is TRBV10-2, the J call TRBJ2-4, with a possible D match to TRBD2 (6 bases). The CDR3 loop spans 16 amino acids. V lost 3 bases and J lost 4, with 16 bases in between. Germline V gene lookup returns CDR1 WSHSY and CDR2 SAAADI.

This clonotype has only a few counts. The V gene is TRBV29-1, the J gene TRBJ2-2; 9 bases align to TRBD1. The CDR3 length is 13 residues. The V gene's germline CDR1 is SQVTM and CDR2 ANQGSEA. V shed 7 bases and J 5 bases; nucleotides not matched to a gene: 5. CDR3 protein: CSGRTGETGELFF. CDR3 bases: TGCAGCGGGCGGACAGGGGAAACCGGGGAGCTGTTTTTT.

The rearrangement links TRBV29-1 to TRBJ2-7, with D hard to call. The V end lost 5 bases, the J end lost 6 bases, and 14 bases lay between the germline ends. Germline CDR1 reads SQVTM; CDR2 reads ANQGSEA. The CDR3 extends over 12 amino acids. CDR3 nucleotide sequence: TGCAGCGTTTTTACCCCTAGGGTCGAGCAGTACTTC. It yields the protein CSVFTPRVEQYF.

This clonotype was picked up a small number of times. V is TRBV27 and J is TRBJ1-5; maybe TRBD1 (5 bases). Trimming pared 5 bases from V and 2 bases from J, leaving 10 bases between. Germline CDR1 and CDR2: MNHEY and SMNVEV (reference sequence). The CDR3 contains 14 residues. The CDR3: CASSLGGGNQPQHF. The CDR3 DNA is TGTGCCAGCAGTCTGGGGGGAGGCAATCAGCCCCAGCATTTT.

The V gene is TRBV4-1, the J gene TRBJ2-7; the match to TRBD1 covers 8 bases. From germline, CDR1 is MGHRA and CDR2 YSYEKL. The CDR3 consists of 18 residues. The V gene end was trimmed by 0 bases and the J gene end by 1 base; junction bases not matched to a gene: 11. The CDR3 sequence is CASSQDWTGRQGSYEQYF. In nucleotides, the CDR3 is TGCGCCAGCAGCCAAGATTGGACGGGGCGACAGGGGTCCTACGAGCAGTACTTC.

The V gene is TRBV6-1, the J gene TRBJ2-7; D is unresolved. Per germline, CDR1 MNHNS and CDR2 SASEGT. The CDR3 runs 14 residues. Between the trimmed V and J ends, which lost 2 bases and 6 bases, there was a span of 14 bases. The CDR3 nucleotides are TGTGCCAGCAGTGAAATCCGACCCAGAAGCGAGCAGTACGTC. Protein product: CASSEIRPRSEQYV.

This clonotype was seen a handful of times. The chain links TRBV12-3 or TRBV12-4 to TRBJ2-7; a weak D match, TRBD2 (6 bases). This CDR3 is 15 amino acids long. Trimming removed 3 bases at V and 0 bases at J, with 12 bases between. CDR3 coding DNA: TGTGCCAGCAGTTTTTACGGGGGTGCCTCCTACGAGCAGTACTTC. It is translated as CASSFYGGASYEQYF.

Many counts were recorded for this clonotype. This rearrangement joins TRBV12-3 or TRBV12-4 to TRBJ2-1; D gene unclear. V shed 5 bases and J shed 8 bases, with 7 bases lying between them. The CDR3 runs 11 residues. CDR3 DNA sequence: TGTGCCAGCAGTGTATTATATGAGCAGTTCTTC. Its protein product is CASSVLYEQFF.

This clonotype was recorded at least ten times. The chain combines TRBV20-1 with TRBJ1-2; D unresolved. Trimming cost V 0 bases and J 3 bases, with 11 bases left between them. CDR3 size: 14 residues. Germline V CDR1 and CDR2: DFQATT, SNEGSKA (reference sequence). The CDR3 nucleotides read TGCAGTGCTAGAGATCACACAGAAGACTATGGCTACACCTTC. Encoded protein: CSARDHTEDYGYTF.

This clonotype was counted at least ten times. This sequence joins TRBV27 and TRBJ2-2, with TRBD2 matching 8 bases. Trimming removed 4 bases from V and 0 bases from J; junction bases left unmatched: 1. The germline gives CDR1 MNHEY, CDR2 SMNVEV (reference sequence). The CDR3 is made up of 15 amino acids. CDR3 nucleotide sequence: TGTGCCAGCAGTTGGGGACTAGCGAACACCGGGGAGCTGTTTTTT. It codes for CASSWGLANTGELFF.

This clonotype showed up many times. The rearrangement joins TRBV20-1 to TRBJ1-5; TRBD1 aligns across 10 bases. The CDR3 has 19 amino acids. Trimming at V came to 0 bases and at J to 5 bases, leaving 16 bases not matched to a gene. The germline V gene encodes CDR1 DFQATT and CDR2 SNEGSKA (reference sequence). CDR3 in amino acids: CSARENINRDRGIYQPQHF. In nucleotides, the CDR3 is TGCAGTGCTAGAGAGAATATAAACCGGGACAGGGGCATTTATCAGCCCCAGCATTTT.

This clonotype showed up just a few times. The chain recombines TRBV29-1 with TRBJ2-5; D not certain. The V end lost 3 bases, the J end lost 5 bases, and 4 bases lay between the germline ends. Germline V gene sequence: CDR1 SQVTM, CDR2 ANQGSEA. The CDR3 is 10 amino acids. The CDR3 loop is CSVDEETQYF. CDR3 nucleotide sequence: TGCAGCGTTGATGAGGAGACCCAGTACTTC.

In the case of this clonotype: At one end, the junction sequence differs from germline, possibly due to a read error. The rearrangement joins TRBV11-1 to TRBJ1-4; possible D gene TRBD1, 6 bases. There are 15 residues in the CDR3. Germline V gene lookup returns CDR1 SGHAT and CDR2 FQDESV (reference sequence). CDR3 DNA: TGTGCCAGCAGCGGCAACAGGGCCACTAATGACAAACTGTTTTTT. Translating gives CASSGNRATNDKLFF.